This T cell receptor beta chain was sequenced during a study of CD8+ T cells in alopecia areata. Points from the study as a whole: Mice showed clearer TCR sharing than patients did, a gap that was possibly HLA-related.

A remark on this clone: Its specificity is unknown.

Extracted from the samples, RNA was reverse transcribed into cDNA to serve as the sequencing template. TCRdb's table, derived via immunoSEQ multiplex PCR, lists solely in-frame clones and lacks some. The table has fewer than 250,000 clones, around 65% seen once. Per germline, CDR1 MGHDK and CDR2 SYGVNS. The V gene lost 3 bases and the J gene lost 6 bases, with 14 bases spanning the gap. CDR3 size: 14 residues. The treatment is: oral pan-JAK inhibitor, 5-10 mg twice daily. Separation by sorting yielded CD4+ and CD8+ T cells from PBMCs. The V gene is TRBV25-1, the J gene TRBJ1-2; perhaps TRBD1 as D (6 bases). This clonotype was obtained from a human donor with alopecia areata. Sequencing was performed on CD4+ T cells sorted from blood, taken at week 4, from a patient treated with tofacitinib. The CDR3 sequence: CASSEAGVFDGYTF. As DNA, the CDR3 is TGTGCCAGCAGTGAGGCAGGGGTTTTTGATGGCTACACCTTC.